One sample yielded the 2 T cell receptor beta chains listed below, sequenced in a study of blood T cell repertoires in COVID-19. The data were produced by immunoSEQ multiplex PCR, yet TCRdb's version contains in-frame clones alone and is incomplete. The profile shows 140,000 or so clones, 70% to 90% of them singletons. The sequenced sample was PBMCs or T cells enriched from blood (not recorded which). The source is a woman between 35 and 50 years old who had recovered from COVID-19.

The chain links TRBV6-5 to TRBJ1-1, with D maybe TRBD1 (6 bases). The ends were cut back, 0 bases at V and 5 bases at J, with 10 bases in the middle. The germline gives CDR1 MNHEY, CDR2 SVGAGI. CDR3 length: 14 residues. CDR3 DNA sequence: TGTGCCAGCAGTTACTCGGACAGAGGAACTGAAGCTTTCTTT. This translates into CASSYSDRGTEAFF.

The V gene is TRBV7-9, the J gene TRBJ2-1, with 13 bases identical to TRBD2. CDR3 size: 15 residues. Germline CDR1 reads SEHNR; CDR2 reads FQNEAQ (reference sequence). With 1 base clipped from V and 9 bases from J, the junction kept 3 bases outside the gene matches. This chain's CDR3 is CASSLGLAGGVEQFF. CDR3 DNA: TGTGCCAGCAGCTTAGGACTAGCGGGAGGTGTTGAGCAGTTCTTC.